The 30 T cell receptor beta chains given below trace back to one sample, sequenced in a study of regulatory and conventional T cells in breast cancer. One entry per CDR3 protein, called by TCRdb with MiXCR from the PCR reads. The table shows roughly 16,000 distinct CDR3 sequences, with around a third occurring only once. Sequencing was done on a sample of conventional T cells from blood. Receptors were obtained from a female donor in good health.

Sample share makes this clonotype medium-sized. V gene TRBV30 combines with J gene TRBJ1-1; 7 positions agree with TRBD1. Germline lookup yields CDR1 GTSNPN and CDR2 SVGIG (reference sequence). This CDR3 spans 12 amino acids. J was trimmed by 9 bases and V by 5 bases; bases with no gene match: 9. As DNA, the CDR3 is TGTGCCTGGCAACCCCGGGACAGCAAAGCTTTCTTT. Amino acid sequence: CAWQPRDSKAFF.

This clonotype is classed as medium-sized. V is TRBV19 and J is TRBJ2-2, with 10 nucleotides matching TRBD2. The CDR3 contains 18 residues. Germline V gene data show CDR1 as LNHDA and CDR2 as SQIVND (reference sequence). Unmatched junction bases numbered 14, after V lost 5 bases and J lost 5 bases. The CDR3 sequence is CASSPALTSGLGTGELFF. CDR3 bases: TGTGCCAGTAGTCCCGCCCTGACTAGCGGGTTAGGAACCGGGGAGCTGTTTTTT.

This clonotype was picked up a small number of times. The DNA for the CDR3 is TGTGCCAGCCGAGCGGGGTCTGGGGGAGGGCCTGTCAATGAGCAGTTCTTC. Translated, it gives CASRAGSGGGPVNEQFF. The chain combines TRBV7-2 with TRBJ2-1; TRBD2 matches 7 bases. CDR1 and CDR2 (germline): SGHTA, FQGNSA. The junction had 19 bases not matched to a gene; V was cut back by 8 bases and J by 6 bases. The CDR3 runs to 17 residues.

This rearrangement joins TRBV7-2 to TRBJ2-1; tentatively, D is TRBD1 or TRBD2 (5 bases each). The CDR3 consists of 12 residues. Trimming shortened V by 7 bases and J by 11 bases, and 15 bases separated the two germline ends. CDR1 and CDR2 (germline): SGHTA, FQGNSA. CDR3 protein: CASNRDLSKQFF. In DNA, the CDR3 is TGTGCCAGCAACCGGGACCTAAGTAAGCAGTTCTTC.

The chain couples TRBV29-1 to TRBJ2-1; D is tentatively TRBD1 or TRBD2 (5 bases each). The CDR3 is made up of 14 amino acids. The germline V gene encodes CDR1 SQVTM and CDR2 ANQGSEA. The V gene lost 4 bases and the J gene lost 0 bases, with 10 bases spanning the gap. The DNA for the CDR3 is TGCAGCGTTGTGGGACGTAGCTCCTACAATGAGCAGTTCTTC. This encodes CSVVGRSSYNEQFF.

V gene TRBV2 combines with J gene TRBJ1-2; a possible D gene is TRBD1 (5 bases). Germline assignment: CDR1 SNHLY and CDR2 FYNNEI. V was shortened by 5 bases and J by 5 bases, with 12 bases between the two germline ends. CDR3 length equals 13 residues. CDR3 nucleotides: TGTGCCAGCAGTCCGGGGGAGGGATATGGCTACACCTTC. Amino acid sequence: CASSPGEGYGYTF.

Only a few counts were recorded for this clonotype. The chain employs TRBV5-1 and TRBJ1-2; D might be TRBD1 (6 bases). Per germline, CDR1 SGHRS and CDR2 YFSETQ. Trimming stripped 0 bases from V and 6 bases from J, with 15 bases between. The CDR3 contains 15 residues. The CDR3 here is CASSLGNSGGHGYTF. The CDR3 DNA follows: TGCGCCAGCAGCTTGGGCAATTCGGGGGGCCATGGCTACACCTTC.

As for this clonotype: Possible read error: a much larger clone is one base away. The rearrangement joins TRBV5-4 to TRBJ2-4; possible D gene TRBD1, 6 bases. This CDR3 is 15 amino acids long. Per germline, CDR1 SGHNT and CDR2 YYREEE (reference sequence). V was shortened by 4 bases and J by 3 bases, with 14 bases between the two germline ends. The chain's CDR3 is CASSDYREGKNIQYF. Written as DNA, the CDR3 is TGTGCCAGCAGCGATTACAGGGAAGGCAAAAACATTCAGTACTTC.

This clonotype is deemed medium-sized. The chain carries TRBV10-3 and TRBJ1-4; D possibly corresponds to TRBD1 (5 bases). V lost 0 bases and J 12 bases, leaving 17 bases between the germline ends. Germline V lookup: CDR1 ENHRY, CDR2 SYGVKD. This CDR3 spans 15 amino acids. The CDR3 region has the DNA TGTGCCATCAGTGAGTCAAGCGGCAAACCGGGGGAACTGTTTTTT. This gives the protein CAISESSGKPGELFF.

This clonotype was counted a single time. The gene calls are TRBV7-2 and TRBJ1-2; possible D gene TRBD1, 5 bases. The CDR3 is made up of 12 amino acids. V lost 6 bases, J lost 2 bases, and 7 bases lay in between. CDR1 and CDR2 (germline): SGHTA, FQGNSA. In DNA, the CDR3 is TGTGCCAGCAGTAACAGGAACTATGGCTACACCTTC. This sequence encodes CASSNRNYGYTF.

This clonotype has more than one count but fewer than ten. This chain uses TRBV2 with TRBJ2-3; D is possibly TRBD2 (5 bases). V lost 6 bases to trimming and J lost 2 bases, with 18 bases between them. The CDR3 has 16 residues. CDR1 is SNHLY, CDR2 FYNNEI, per germline. The CDR3 sequence: CASRGGSYRATDTQYF. CDR3 bases: TGTGCCAGCAGAGGAGGATCTTACCGGGCCACAGATACGCAGTATTTT.

J is TRBJ1-2 and V is TRBV20-1, with TRBD1 matching 10 bases. J gave up 8 bases and V 0 bases, and 9 bases lay outside the gene matches. The germline CDR1 and CDR2 sequences are DFQATT and SNEGSKA (reference sequence). CDR3 length: 15 amino acids. The chain's CDR3 is CSARDQRGTGEGYTF. CDR3 coding DNA: TGCAGTGCTAGAGATCAACGGGGGACAGGGGAGGGCTACACCTTC.

Concerning this clonotype itself: Just one base apart from a much larger clone, this may be a read error. The CDR3 protein is CASRYSGSRYEQYF. Here the CDR3 DNA reads TGTGCCAGCCGTTACTCGGGCAGCCGCTACGAGCAGTACTTC. The chain has TRBV6-5 and TRBJ2-7; D is ambiguous. There are 14 residues in the CDR3. From germline, CDR1 is MNHEY and CDR2 SVGAGI.

The chain combines TRBV6-1 with TRBJ2-7; 9 bases line up with TRBD1. The CDR3 consists of 15 residues. CDR1 is MNHNS and CDR2 is SASEGT in the germline V gene. V shed 2 bases, J shed 2 bases, and the junction held 4 bases outside the gene matches. The CDR3 loop is CASSELGDRAYEQYF. In DNA form, the CDR3 reads TGTGCCAGCAGTGAACTAGGGGACAGGGCCTACGAGCAGTACTTC.

This clonotype qualifies as medium-sized (0.01 to 0.1%). The chain links TRBV20-1 to TRBJ2-5; 7 nucleotides match TRBD2. The V gene's germline CDR1 is DFQATT and CDR2 SNEGSKA (reference sequence). The CDR3 extends over 16 amino acids. V lost 3 bases to trimming and J lost 1 base; unmatched junction nucleotides: 11. The CDR3 coding sequence is TGCAGTGCTAGGGTCGGGGCTAGCGGTTTCCAAGAGACCCAGTACTTC. Its protein product is CSARVGASGFQETQYF.

This rearrangement joins TRBV7-2 to TRBJ2-1, with TRBD1 as a possible D gene (5 bases). The CDR3 contains 12 residues. CDR1 SGHTA and CDR2 FQGNSA come from the germline V gene. Trimming left V 6 bases short and J 7 bases short, with 10 bases between. The CDR3, as DNA: TGTGCCAGCAGTACCAGACAGAATGAGCAGTTCTTC. The encoded protein is CASSTRQNEQFF. Looking up the rest from reference TRBV7-2 and TRBJ2-1 gives the full variable domain: GAGVSQSPSNKVTEKGKDVELRCDPISGHTALYWYRQSLGQGLEFLIYFQGNSAPDKSGLPSDRFSAERTGGSVSTLTIQRTQQEDSAVYLCASSTRQNEQFFGPGTRLTVL.

Worth noting for this clonotype: One junction end does not reproduce the germline sequence, and a read error may be involved. V gene TRBV5-1 combines with J gene TRBJ2-1; 9 bases agree with TRBD1. The germline gives CDR1 SGHRS, CDR2 YFSETQ. This CDR3 is built from 15 residues. In DNA, the CDR3 is TGCGCCAGCAGCCCGGGACAGGGAAGCCACAATGGGCAGTTCTTC. Amino acid sequence: CASSPGQGSHNGQFF.

Worth noting for this clonotype: This CDR3 is missing its conserved last phenylalanine or tryptophan, likely due to a read error. The genes are TRBV28 and TRBJ1-1; TRBD1 matches 10 bases. Germline values: CDR1 MDHEN, CDR2 SYDVKM. This CDR3 contains 14 residues. J gave up 4 bases and V 5 bases, and 4 bases lay outside the gene matches. The CDR3 loop reads CASSTRTGGTEAFS. The CDR3 bases are TGTGCCAGCAGTACCCGGACAGGGGGCACTGAAGCTTTCTCT.

This clonotype ranks as medium-sized. The chain joins TRBV29-1 to TRBJ2-7; TRBD2 matches 9 bases. This CDR3 spans 16 amino acids. Germline CDR1 SQVTM, CDR2 ANQGSEA. V dropped 0 bases and J dropped 4; count of bases not matched to a gene: 10. CDR3 DNA sequence: TGCAGCGTTGAAGATCGCCGGGCTAGCGGGAAATACGAGCAGTACTTC. Amino acid sequence: CSVEDRRASGKYEQYF.

The chain employs TRBV6-5 and TRBJ1-5, with TRBD1 as a possible D gene (5 bases). Germline CDR1 reads MNHEY; CDR2 reads SVGAGI. The CDR3 has 14 amino acids. The V end was cut by 4 bases, the J end by 3 bases, with 10 bases between. As DNA, the CDR3 is TGTGCCAGCAGTTCGGGGGGGTACAATCAGCCCCAGCATTTT. Translation: CASSSGGYNQPQHF.

This clonotype was observed a handful of times. The rearrangement joins TRBV20-1 to TRBJ1-1; the match to TRBD1 covers 7 bases. This CDR3 spans 13 amino acids. Germline CDR1 reads DFQATT; CDR2 reads SNEGSKA (reference sequence). The trim removed 4 bases at V and 1 base at J, leaving 3 bases unmatched. The chain's CDR3 is CSAMTGQNTEAFF. DNA of the CDR3: TGCAGTGCTATGACAGGGCAGAACACTGAAGCTTTCTTT.

The chain uses TRBV7-2 and TRBJ2-1, with 9 nucleotides matching TRBD1. V was clipped by 4 bases and J by 3 bases; unmatched bases: 4. The length of the CDR3 is 15 residues. Germline CDR1 SGHTA, CDR2 FQGNSA. The CDR3 nucleotides read TGTGCCAGCAGCTCTGCGGGACAGGGCTACAATGAGCAGTTCTTC. It codes for CASSSAGQGYNEQFF. Looking up the rest from reference TRBV7-2 and TRBJ2-1 gives the full variable domain: GAGVSQSPSNKVTEKGKDVELRCDPISGHTALYWYRQSLGQGLEFLIYFQGNSAPDKSGLPSDRFSAERTGGSVSTLTIQRTQQEDSAVYLCASSSAGQGYNEQFFGPGTRLTVL.

In its sample, this clonotype was seen a few times. The V and J genes are TRBV7-9 and TRBJ1-3; TRBD1 aligns across 7 bases. With 1 base clipped from V and 0 bases from J, the junction kept 6 bases outside the gene matches. The CDR3 extends over 17 amino acids. Germline CDR1 SEHNR, CDR2 FQNEAQ (reference sequence). CDR3 amino acids: CASSLGGGLFSGNTIYF. In DNA, the CDR3 is TGTGCCAGCAGCTTAGGAGGGGGCCTTTTCTCTGGAAACACCATATATTTT.

Worth noting for this clonotype: One end of the junction varies from germline; a read error may be responsible. V gene TRBV5-1 combines with J gene TRBJ2-3; 8 bases fit TRBD1. There are 16 residues in the CDR3. Germline CDR1 is SGHRS and CDR2 is YFSETQ. The CDR3 bases are TGCGCCAGCAGCATAGGCCAGGGGGCTTTTCCAGATACGCAGTATTTC. Translated, it gives CASSIGQGAFPDTQYF.

The chain employs TRBV10-3 and TRBJ2-5; D is unclear. The germline gives CDR1 ENHRY, CDR2 SYGVKD. V was pared by 4 bases and J by 4 bases, with 13 bases between. This CDR3 is 14 amino acids long. The CDR3, as DNA: TGTGCCATCAGTGTCTCCTCCGACCGAGAGACCCAGTACTTC. It codes for CAISVSSDRETQYF.

The J gene is TRBJ2-2, the V gene TRBV7-9; TRBD1 might be the D (6 bases). The CDR3 is 16 residues long. Trimming left V 6 bases short and J 0 bases short, with 14 bases between. CDR1 and CDR2 (germline): SEHNR, FQNEAQ (reference sequence). CDR3 region: CASSLGTRTNTGELFF. CDR3 bases: TGTGCCAGCAGTTTGGGGACACGAACGAACACCGGGGAGCTGTTTTTT.

The chain links TRBV6-2 or TRBV6-3 to TRBJ1-1; TRBD1 matches 10 bases. Germline V gives CDR1 MNHEY, CDR2 SVGEGT. The CDR3 loop spans 19 amino acids. Trimming removed 5 bases from V and 3 bases from J; junction bases left unmatched: 18. CDR3 nucleotides: TGTGCCAGCAGTACTCCCCGCCGGGACAGGGGCGAGTGGGACACTGAAGCTTTCTTT. Its protein is CASSTPRRDRGEWDTEAFF.

This clonotype was found once. The V gene is TRBV5-1, the J gene TRBJ1-1; no clear D. The germline gives CDR1 SGHRS, CDR2 YFSETQ. There are 15 residues in the CDR3. V lost 4 bases and J 5 bases, leaving 18 bases between the germline ends. The CDR3 reads CASSLADKRKTEAFF. The CDR3 nucleotides read TGCGCCAGCAGCCTGGCCGACAAAAGGAAGACTGAAGCTTTCTTT. Drawing the rest from reference TRBV5-1 and TRBJ1-1, the complete variable domain is KAGVTQTPRYLIKTRGQQVTLSCSPISGHRSVSWYQQTPGQGLQFLFEYFSETQRNKGNFPGRFSGRQFSNSRSEMNVSTLELGDSALYLCASSLADKRKTEAFFGQGTRLTVV.

The chain carries TRBV19 and TRBJ1-3; no firm D call. CDR1 is LNHDA and CDR2 is SQIVND in the germline V gene (reference sequence). This CDR3 spans 13 amino acids. V lost 8 bases, J lost 4 bases, and 12 bases lay in between. This CDR3 is CASSTQVGNTIYF. Here the CDR3 DNA reads TGTGCCAGTTCCACGCAGGTGGGAAACACCATATATTTT.

This clonotype ranks as medium-sized (0.01 to 0.1%). This chain connects TRBV28 to TRBJ2-1; 9 bases are shared with TRBD2. With 7 bases clipped from V and 8 bases from J, the junction kept 15 bases outside the gene matches. The CDR3 is 16 residues long. The germline gives CDR1 MDHEN, CDR2 SYDVKM. For the CDR3, the DNA is TGTGCCAGCACCCCCAACTTTAGCGGGAGTTCTTATGAGCAGTTCTTC. Its protein product is CASTPNFSGSSYEQFF.